This entry describes one T cell receptor (beta chain). This sample was included in a study of low-dose radiotherapy and immunotherapy resistance in tumors. V lost 3 bases and J lost 4, with 18 bases in between. This CDR3 has 17 residues. The germline gives CDR1 MGHDK, CDR2 SYGVNS. TRAV- and TRBV-specific primers, spanning alpha and beta chains, primed first-strand cDNA. A roughly 19-cycle PCR with a constant-region primer and V-primer adapter amplified TCRs. TCRdb itself ran the reads through MiXCR, one entry per CDR3 protein. This table holds 80,000 or so distinct CDR3 sequences, roughly 17% found once. As to time point: after trial treatment. Treatment indicated: LDRT plus nivolumab, ipilimumab, low-dose cyclophosphamide and aspirin (RACIN trial). Administered to the donors were nivolumab, ipilimumab, aspirin, low-dose cyclophosphamide and low-dose radiotherapy.

This receptor was obtained from a male donor with prostate cancer. The V call is TRBV25-1, the J call TRBJ2-2; TRBD1 or TRBD2 may be the D gene (5 bases each). The sample here was PBMCs, taken after low-dose radiotherapy plus immunotherapy. The CDR3 here is CASSDMAGRSGTGELFF. The CDR3 DNA reads as TGTGCCAGCAGTGACATGGCAGGGAGATCTGGCACCGGGGAGCTGTTTTTT.